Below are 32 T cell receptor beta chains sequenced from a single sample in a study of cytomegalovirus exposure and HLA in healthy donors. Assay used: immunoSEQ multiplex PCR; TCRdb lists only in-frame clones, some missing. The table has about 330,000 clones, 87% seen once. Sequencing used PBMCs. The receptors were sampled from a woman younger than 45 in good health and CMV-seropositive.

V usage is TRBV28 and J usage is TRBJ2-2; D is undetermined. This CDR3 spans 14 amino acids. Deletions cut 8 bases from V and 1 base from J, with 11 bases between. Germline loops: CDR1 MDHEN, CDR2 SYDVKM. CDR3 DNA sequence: TGTGCCAGCTTTGCCCGGATGAACACCGGGGAGCTGTTTTTT. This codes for CASFARMNTGELFF.

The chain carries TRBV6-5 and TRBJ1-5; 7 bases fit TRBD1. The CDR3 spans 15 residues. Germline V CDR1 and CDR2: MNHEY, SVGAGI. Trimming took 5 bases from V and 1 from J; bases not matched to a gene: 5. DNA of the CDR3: TGTGCCAGCAGTCCCGTAGGGGGCAGCAATCAGCCCCAGCATTTT. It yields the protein CASSPVGGSNQPQHF.

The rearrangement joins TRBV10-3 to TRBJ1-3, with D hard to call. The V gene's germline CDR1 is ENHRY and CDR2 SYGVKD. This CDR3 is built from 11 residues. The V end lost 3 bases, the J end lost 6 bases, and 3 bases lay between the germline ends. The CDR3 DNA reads TGTGCCATCAGTGACGTAAACACCATATATTTT. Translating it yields CAISDVNTIYF.

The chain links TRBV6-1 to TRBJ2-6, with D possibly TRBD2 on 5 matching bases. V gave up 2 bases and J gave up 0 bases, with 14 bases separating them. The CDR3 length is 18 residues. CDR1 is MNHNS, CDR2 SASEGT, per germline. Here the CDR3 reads CASSELEVWYSGANVLTF. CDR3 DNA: TGTGCCAGCAGTGAATTGGAGGTATGGTACTCTGGGGCCAACGTCCTGACTTTC.

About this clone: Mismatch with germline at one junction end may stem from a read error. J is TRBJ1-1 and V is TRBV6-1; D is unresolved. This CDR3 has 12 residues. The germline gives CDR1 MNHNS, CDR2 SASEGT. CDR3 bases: TGTGCCAGCAGTGAAGACCCCCTTCTGCGGGTCTTT. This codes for CASSEDPLLRVF.

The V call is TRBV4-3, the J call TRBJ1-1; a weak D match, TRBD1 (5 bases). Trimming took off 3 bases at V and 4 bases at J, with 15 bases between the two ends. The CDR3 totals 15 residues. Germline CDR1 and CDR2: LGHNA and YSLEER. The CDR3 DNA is TGCGCCAGCAGCCAGGGGGTTTCCCGGGGCACTGAAGCTTTCTTT. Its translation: CASSQGVSRGTEAFF.

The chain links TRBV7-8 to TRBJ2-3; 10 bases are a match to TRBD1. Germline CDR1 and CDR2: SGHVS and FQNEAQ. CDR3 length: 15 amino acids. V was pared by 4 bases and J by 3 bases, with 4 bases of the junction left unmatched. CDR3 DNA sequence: TGTGCCAGCAGCTCGCGGACAGGGGGGACAGATACGCAGTATTTT. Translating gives CASSSRTGGTDTQYF.

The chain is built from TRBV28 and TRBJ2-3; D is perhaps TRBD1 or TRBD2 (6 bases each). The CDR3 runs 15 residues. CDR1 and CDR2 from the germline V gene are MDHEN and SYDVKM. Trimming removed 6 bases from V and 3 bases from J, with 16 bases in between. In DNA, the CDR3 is TGTGCCAGCAGGCTAACGGGGGCCGTTACAGATACGCAGTATTTT. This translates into CASRLTGAVTDTQYF.

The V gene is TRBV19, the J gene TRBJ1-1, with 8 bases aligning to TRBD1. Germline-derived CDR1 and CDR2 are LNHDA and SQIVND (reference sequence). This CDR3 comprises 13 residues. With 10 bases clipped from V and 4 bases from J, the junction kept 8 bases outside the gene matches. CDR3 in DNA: TGTGCCACTGCAGGGGGCCGTACCACTGAAGCTTTCTTT. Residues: CATAGGRTTEAFF. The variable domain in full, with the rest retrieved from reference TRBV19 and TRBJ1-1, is DGGITQSPKYLFRKEGQNVTLSCEQNLNHDAMYWYRQDPGQGLRLIYYSQIVNDFQKGDIAEGYSVSREKKESFPLTVTSAQKNPTAFYLCATAGGRTTEAFFGQGTRLTVV.

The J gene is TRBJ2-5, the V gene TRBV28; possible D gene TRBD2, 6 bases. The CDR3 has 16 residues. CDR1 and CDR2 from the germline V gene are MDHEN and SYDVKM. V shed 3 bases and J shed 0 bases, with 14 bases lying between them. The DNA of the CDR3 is TGTGCCAGCAGTTTGCTTGGGGGAGGATACCAAGAGACCCAGTACTTC. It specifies CASSLLGGGYQETQYF.

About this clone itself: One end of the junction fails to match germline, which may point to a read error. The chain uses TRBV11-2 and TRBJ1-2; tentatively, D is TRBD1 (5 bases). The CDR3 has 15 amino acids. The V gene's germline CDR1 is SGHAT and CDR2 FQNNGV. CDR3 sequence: CASSLVMSGRDGCTF. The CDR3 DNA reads TGTGCCAGCAGCTTGGTGATGTCAGGGCGGGACGGCTGCACCTTC.

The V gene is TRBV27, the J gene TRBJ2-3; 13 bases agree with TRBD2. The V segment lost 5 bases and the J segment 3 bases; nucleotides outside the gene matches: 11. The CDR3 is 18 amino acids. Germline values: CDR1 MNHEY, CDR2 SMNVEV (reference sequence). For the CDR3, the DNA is TGTGCCAGCAGTCCCAGGAAACTAGCGGGAGGGCATACAGATACGCAGTATTTT. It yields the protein CASSPRKLAGGHTDTQYF.

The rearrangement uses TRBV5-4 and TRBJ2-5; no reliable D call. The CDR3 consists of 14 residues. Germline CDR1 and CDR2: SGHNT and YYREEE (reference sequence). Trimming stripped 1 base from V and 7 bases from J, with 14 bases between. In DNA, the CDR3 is TGTGCCAGCAGCTTGTCGCAGGCGACGGGGACCCAGTACTTC. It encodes CASSLSQATGTQYF.

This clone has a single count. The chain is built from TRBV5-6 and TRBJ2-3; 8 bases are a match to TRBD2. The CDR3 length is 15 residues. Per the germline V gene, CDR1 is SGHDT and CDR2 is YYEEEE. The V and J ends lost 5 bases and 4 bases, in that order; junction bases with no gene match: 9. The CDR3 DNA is TGTGCCAGCAGTATACTAGCGGCCCGGGCAGATACGCAGTATTTT. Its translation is CASSILAARADTQYF.

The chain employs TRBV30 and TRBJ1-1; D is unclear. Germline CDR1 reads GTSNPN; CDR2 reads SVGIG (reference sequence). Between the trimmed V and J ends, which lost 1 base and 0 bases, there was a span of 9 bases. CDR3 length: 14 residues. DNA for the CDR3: TGTGCCTGGAGTGAGGGCAGGTTGAACACTGAAGCTTTCTTT. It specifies CAWSEGRLNTEAFF. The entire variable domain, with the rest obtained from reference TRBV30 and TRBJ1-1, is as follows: SQTIHQWPATLVQPVGSPLSLECTVEGTSNPNLYWYRQAAGRGLQLLFYSVGIGQISSEVPQNLSASRPQDRQFILSSKKLLLSDSGFYLCAWSEGRLNTEAFFGQGTRLTVV.

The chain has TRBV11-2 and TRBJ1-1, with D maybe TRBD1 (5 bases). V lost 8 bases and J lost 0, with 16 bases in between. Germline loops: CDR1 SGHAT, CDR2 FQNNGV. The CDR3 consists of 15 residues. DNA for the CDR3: TGTGCCAGCGCCAGCCTGGGGCACCTGAACACTGAAGCTTTCTTT. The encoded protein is CASASLGHLNTEAFF.

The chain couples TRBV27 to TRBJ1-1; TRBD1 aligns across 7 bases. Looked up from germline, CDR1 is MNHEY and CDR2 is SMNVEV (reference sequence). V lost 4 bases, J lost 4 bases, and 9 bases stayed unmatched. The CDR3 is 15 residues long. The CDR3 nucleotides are TGTGCCAGCAGTTCCGCACAGGGGTTAGGCACTGAAGCTTTCTTT. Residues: CASSSAQGLGTEAFF.

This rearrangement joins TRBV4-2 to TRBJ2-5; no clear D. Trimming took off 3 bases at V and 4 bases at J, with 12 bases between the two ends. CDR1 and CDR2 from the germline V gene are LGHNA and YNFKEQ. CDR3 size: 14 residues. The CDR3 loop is CASSHSGWRETQYF. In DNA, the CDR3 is TGTGCCAGCAGCCACTCTGGGTGGAGAGAGACCCAGTACTTC.

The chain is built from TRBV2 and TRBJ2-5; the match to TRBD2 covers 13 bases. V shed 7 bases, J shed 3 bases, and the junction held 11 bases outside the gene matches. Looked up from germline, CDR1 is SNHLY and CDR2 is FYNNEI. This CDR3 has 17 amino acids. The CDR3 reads CASMSPGLAGPEETQYF. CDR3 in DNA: TGTGCCAGCATGAGTCCGGGACTAGCGGGGCCCGAAGAGACCCAGTACTTC.

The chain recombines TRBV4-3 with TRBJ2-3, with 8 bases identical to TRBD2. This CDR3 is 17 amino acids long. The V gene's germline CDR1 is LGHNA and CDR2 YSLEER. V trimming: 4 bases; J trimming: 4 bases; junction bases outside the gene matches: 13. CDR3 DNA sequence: TGCGCCAGCAGCCGAACGTCGGCGGGGGGCCGCGCAGATACGCAGTATTTT. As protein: CASSRTSAGGRADTQYF.

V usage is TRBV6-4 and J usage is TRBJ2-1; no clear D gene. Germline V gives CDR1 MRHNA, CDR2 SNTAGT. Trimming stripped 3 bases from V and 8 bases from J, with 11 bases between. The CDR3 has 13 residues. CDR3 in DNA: TGTGCCAGCAGTGAAGAAATATTCGATGAGCAGTTCTTC. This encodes CASSEEIFDEQFF.

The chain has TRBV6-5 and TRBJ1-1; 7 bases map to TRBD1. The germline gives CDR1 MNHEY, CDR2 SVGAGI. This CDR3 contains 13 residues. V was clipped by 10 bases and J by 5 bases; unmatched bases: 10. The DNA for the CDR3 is TGTGCCACCAAACAACAGGGGCGTACTGAAGCTTTCTTT. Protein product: CATKQQGRTEAFF.

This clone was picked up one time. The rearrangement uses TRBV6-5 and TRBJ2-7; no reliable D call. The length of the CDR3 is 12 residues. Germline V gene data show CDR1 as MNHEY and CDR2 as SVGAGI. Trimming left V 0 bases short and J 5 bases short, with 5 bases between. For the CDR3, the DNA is TGTGCCAGCAGTTACTCACCCAACGAGCAGTACTTC. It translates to CASSYSPNEQYF.

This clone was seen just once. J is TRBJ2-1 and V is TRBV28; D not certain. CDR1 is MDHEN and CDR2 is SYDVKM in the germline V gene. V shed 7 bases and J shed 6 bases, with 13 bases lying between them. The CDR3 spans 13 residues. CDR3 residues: CASTNPSSNEQFF. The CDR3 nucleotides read TGTGCCAGCACCAACCCCTCGTCCAATGAGCAGTTCTTC.

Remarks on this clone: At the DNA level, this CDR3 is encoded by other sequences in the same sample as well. CDR3: CASSQGRSYEQYF. The CDR3 nucleotides read TGCGCCAGCAGCCAGGGACGGTCCTACGAGCAGTACTTC. The chain uses TRBV4-1 and TRBJ2-7, with D perhaps TRBD1 or TRBD2 (5 bases each). The CDR3 has 13 residues. Germline lookup yields CDR1 MGHRA and CDR2 YSYEKL. V lost 3 bases and J 1 base, leaving 7 bases between the germline ends.

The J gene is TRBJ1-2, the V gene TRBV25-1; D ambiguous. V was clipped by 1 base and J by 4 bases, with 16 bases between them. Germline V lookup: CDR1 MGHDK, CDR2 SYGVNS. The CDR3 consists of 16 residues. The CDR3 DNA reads TGTGCCAGCAGTGAATTTGGGGTCTATAACTTCTATGGCTACACCTTC. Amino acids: CASSEFGVYNFYGYTF.

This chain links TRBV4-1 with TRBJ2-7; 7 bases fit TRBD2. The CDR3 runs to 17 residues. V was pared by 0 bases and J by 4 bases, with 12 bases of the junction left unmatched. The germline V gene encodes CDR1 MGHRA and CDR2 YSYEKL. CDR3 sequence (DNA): TGCGCCAGCAGCCAAGATGGTCAGAGCCGCGGGAGATACGAGCAGTACTTC. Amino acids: CASSQDGQSRGRYEQYF.

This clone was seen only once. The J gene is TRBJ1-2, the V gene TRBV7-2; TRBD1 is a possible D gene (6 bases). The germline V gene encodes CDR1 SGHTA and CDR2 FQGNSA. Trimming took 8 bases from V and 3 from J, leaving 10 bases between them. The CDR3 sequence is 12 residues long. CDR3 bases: TGTGCCAGCGACGGACAGTACTATGGCTACACCTTC. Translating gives CASDGQYYGYTF.

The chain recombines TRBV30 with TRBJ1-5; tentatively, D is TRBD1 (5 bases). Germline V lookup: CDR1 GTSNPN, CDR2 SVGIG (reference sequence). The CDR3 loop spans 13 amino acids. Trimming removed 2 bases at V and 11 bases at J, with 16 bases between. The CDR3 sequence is CAWSTGTLRAQHF. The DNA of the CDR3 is TGTGCCTGGAGTACGGGGACCCTCCGGGCCCAGCATTTT.

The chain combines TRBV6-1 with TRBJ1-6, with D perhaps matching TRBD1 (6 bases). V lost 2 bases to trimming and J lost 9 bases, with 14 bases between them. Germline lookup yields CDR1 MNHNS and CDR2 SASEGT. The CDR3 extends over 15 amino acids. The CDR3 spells CASSERAGAFSPLHF. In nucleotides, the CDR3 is TGTGCCAGCAGTGAACGGGCAGGGGCTTTTTCACCCCTCCACTTT.

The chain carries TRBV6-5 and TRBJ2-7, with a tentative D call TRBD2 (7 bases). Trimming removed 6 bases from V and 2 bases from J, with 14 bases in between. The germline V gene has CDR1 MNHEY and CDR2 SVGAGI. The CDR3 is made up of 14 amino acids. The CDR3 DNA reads TGTGCCAGCAGAGCGCGGGGGCCCCCCTACGAGCAGTACTTC. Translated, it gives CASRARGPPYEQYF.

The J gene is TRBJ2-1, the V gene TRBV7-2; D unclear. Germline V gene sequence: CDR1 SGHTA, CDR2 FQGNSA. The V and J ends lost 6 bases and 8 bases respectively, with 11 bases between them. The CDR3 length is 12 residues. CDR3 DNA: TGTGCCAGCAGGACGAATTCGGATGAGCAGTTCTTC. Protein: CASRTNSDEQFF.